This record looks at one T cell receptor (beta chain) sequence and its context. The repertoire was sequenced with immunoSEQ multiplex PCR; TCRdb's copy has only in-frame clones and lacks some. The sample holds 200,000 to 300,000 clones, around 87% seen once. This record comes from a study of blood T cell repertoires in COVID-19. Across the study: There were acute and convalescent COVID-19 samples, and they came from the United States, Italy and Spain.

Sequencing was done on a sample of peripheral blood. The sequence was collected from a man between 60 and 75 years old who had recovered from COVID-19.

This CDR3 is CASSYGGSAFYGYTF. Here the CDR3 DNA reads TGTGCCAGCAGTTATGGCGGGTCTGCATTCTATGGCTACACCTTC. The chain is built from TRBV6-5 and TRBJ1-2; D gene uncertain. The CDR3 is made up of 15 amino acids. Germline lookup yields CDR1 MNHEY and CDR2 SVGAGI. Trimming removed 3 bases at V and 4 bases at J, with 15 bases between.